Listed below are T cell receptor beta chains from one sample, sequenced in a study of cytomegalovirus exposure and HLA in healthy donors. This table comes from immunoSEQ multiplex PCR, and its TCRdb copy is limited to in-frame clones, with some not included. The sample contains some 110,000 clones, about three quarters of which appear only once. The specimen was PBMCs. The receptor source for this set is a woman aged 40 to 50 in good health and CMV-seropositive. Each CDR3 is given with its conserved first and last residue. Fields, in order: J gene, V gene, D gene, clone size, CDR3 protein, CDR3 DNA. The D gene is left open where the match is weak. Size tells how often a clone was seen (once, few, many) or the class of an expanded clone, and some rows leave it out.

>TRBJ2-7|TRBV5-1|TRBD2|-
CASSPQTSPLSEQYF
TGCGCCAGCAGCCCCCAGACTAGCCCACTCTCCGAGCAGTACTTC
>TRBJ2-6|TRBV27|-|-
CASSPRGASLGANVLTF
TGTGCCAGCAGTCCTCGGGGGGCCTCGTTGGGGGCCAACGTCCTGACTTTC
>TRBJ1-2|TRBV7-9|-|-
CASSTTGNYGYTF
TGTGCCAGCAGCACCACAGGGAACTATGGCTACACCTTC
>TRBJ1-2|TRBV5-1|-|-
CASSLDWSGMADGYTF
TGCGCCAGCAGCTTGGACTGGTCAGGGATGGCGGATGGCTACACCTTC
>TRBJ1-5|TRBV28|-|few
CASSLIVGRARGLNQPQHF
TGTGCCAGCAGTTTAATCGTGGGGCGCGCGAGGGGACTCAATCAGCCCCAGCATTTT
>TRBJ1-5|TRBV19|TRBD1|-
CASSRARGHSNQPQHF
TGTGCCAGTAGTCGGGCCAGGGGGCATAGCAATCAGCCCCAGCATTTT
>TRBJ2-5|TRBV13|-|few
CASSLTRFQETQYF
TGTGCCAGCAGTTTAACACGTTTTCAAGAGACCCAGTACTTC
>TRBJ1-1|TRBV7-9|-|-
CSSSLESYTEAFF
TGTTCCAGCAGCTTAGAATCGTACACTGAAGCTTTCTTT
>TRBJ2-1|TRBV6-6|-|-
CASSAHSSYNEQFF
TGTGCCAGCAGTGCCCACTCCTCCTACAATGAGCAGTTCTTC
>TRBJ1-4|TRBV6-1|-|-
CASRVYGTNEKLFF
TGTGCCAGCAGGGTCTATGGAACTAATGAAAAACTGTTTTTT
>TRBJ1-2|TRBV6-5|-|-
CASGKGGYGYTF
TGTGCCAGCGGAAAAGGGGGCTATGGCTACACCTTC
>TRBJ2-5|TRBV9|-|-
CASSVDGGVQETQYF
TGTGCCAGCAGCGTAGATGGCGGCGTCCAAGAGACCCAGTACTTC
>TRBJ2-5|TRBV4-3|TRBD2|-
CASSQGVGGGETQYF
TGCGCCAGCAGCCAAGGGGTGGGCGGGGGGGAGACCCAGTACTTC
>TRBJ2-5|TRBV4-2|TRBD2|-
CASSQGLAGAVQETQYF
TGTGCCAGCAGCCAAGGTCTAGCGGGGGCCGTCCAAGAGACCCAGTACTTC
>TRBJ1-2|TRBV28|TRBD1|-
CASSFGTADNYGYTF
TGTGCCAGCAGTTTCGGGACAGCTGATAACTATGGCTACACCTTC
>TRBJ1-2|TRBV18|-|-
CASSREGEGYGYTF
TGTGCCAGCTCACGCGAGGGGGAAGGCTATGGCTACACCTTC
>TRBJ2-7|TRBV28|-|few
CASSSGQSYEQYF
TGTGCCAGCAGTTCGGGACAATCCTACGAGCAGTACTTC
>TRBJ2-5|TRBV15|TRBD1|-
CATSRGDRVETQYF
TGTGCCACCAGCAGAGGGGACAGGGTCGAGACCCAGTACTTC